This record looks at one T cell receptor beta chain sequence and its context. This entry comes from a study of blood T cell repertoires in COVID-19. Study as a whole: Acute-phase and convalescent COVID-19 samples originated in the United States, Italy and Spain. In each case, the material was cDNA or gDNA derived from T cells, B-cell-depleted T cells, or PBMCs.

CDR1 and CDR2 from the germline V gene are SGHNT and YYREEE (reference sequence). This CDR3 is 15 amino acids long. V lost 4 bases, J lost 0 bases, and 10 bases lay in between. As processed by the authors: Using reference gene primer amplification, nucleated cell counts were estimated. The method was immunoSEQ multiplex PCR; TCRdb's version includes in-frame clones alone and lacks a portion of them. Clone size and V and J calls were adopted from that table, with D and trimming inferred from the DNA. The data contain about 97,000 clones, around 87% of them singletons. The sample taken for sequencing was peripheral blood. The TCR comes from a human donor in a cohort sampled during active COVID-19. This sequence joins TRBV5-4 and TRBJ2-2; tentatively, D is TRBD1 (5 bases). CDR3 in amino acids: CASSLDSPNTGELFF. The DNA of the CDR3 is TGTGCCAGCAGCCTCGACAGTCCGAACACCGGGGAGCTGTTTTTT.